These T cell receptor beta chains were read from a single sample in a study of response to subunit inactivated influenza vaccine. TCRdb independently ran MiXCR on the RT-PCR reads; one entry per CDR3 protein. The repertoire consists of about 700,000 distinct CDR3 sequences, with approximately 15% occurring once and the leading ten covering 6% to 8%. Source: PBMCs from blood, taken roughly 15 days before vaccination. The receptor source for this set is a man aged 50-59 years who received an inactivated influenza vaccine. Both conserved end residues are part of each CDR3. A D gene is named only where the DNA matches it firmly. Clone size appears in some rows only: once, few, many, or a class for an expanded clone.

TGTGCCAGCAGTCCGTACGAGCGGGACTCTCATAGTTACTACGAGCAGTACTTC,CASSPYERDSHSYYEQYF,TRBV5-6,.,TRBD2,TRBJ2-7
TGTGCCAGCAGCCAATCCCTAACGGGGGTCGATGAGCAGTTCTTC,CASSQSLTGVDEQFF,TRBV25-1,.,.,TRBJ2-1
TGCGCCAGCAGCCAGAGGTCAAGACAGGAGACGCAGGGGGACCCTGGAAACACCATATATTTT,CASSQRSRQETQGDPGNTIYF,TRBV4-1,few,TRBD1,TRBJ1-3
TGTGCCAGCAGCTTGTTTGGGGGCACGTACAATGAGCAGTTCTTC,CASSLFGGTYNEQFF,TRBV7-2,many,.,TRBJ2-1
TGTGCCAGTACATGGAGGGGAGATGCCGGGGAGCTGTTTTTT,CASTWRGDAGELFF,TRBV19,once,.,TRBJ2-2
TGTGCCACCAGGGGACTCGGGACTAGCTTTAAGGACTACAATGAGCAGTTCTTC,CATRGLGTSFKDYNEQFF,TRBV27,many,TRBD2,TRBJ2-1
TGTGCCAGCAGCTTAGGTGTAAGGTTGACAGATACGCAGTATTTT,CASSLGVRLTDTQYF,TRBV7-2,.,.,TRBJ2-3
TGCAGCGTCGCGGGCCTACTGGAGCGGGGGATAAGAGAGACCCAGTACTTC,CSVAGLLERGIRETQYF,TRBV29-1,.,TRBD2,TRBJ2-5
TGTGCCAGCAGTACCCGAGGGGGTTCAAACGAGCAGTACTTC,CASSTRGGSNEQYF,TRBV12-3/TRBV12-4,many,.,TRBJ2-7
TGCAGCGTTGCGACAGGGCCCTACGAGCAGTACTTC,CSVATGPYEQYF,TRBV29-1,few,TRBD1,TRBJ2-7
TGTGCCACCAGTGTTACCGGGGAGCTGTTTTTT,CATSVTGELFF,TRBV15,.,.,TRBJ2-2
TGTGCCAGCAGCCCGGGACAGGGCCTGGTCGGCACAGATACGCAGTATTTT,CASSPGQGLVGTDTQYF,TRBV4-2,.,TRBD1,TRBJ2-3
TGTGCCAGCAGTTTAACGGAAATTAATCAGCCCCAGCAATTT,CASSLTEINQPQQF,TRBV12-3/TRBV12-4,.,.,TRBJ1-5
TGTGCCAGCAGCGTAGAAGGGGGCGGAGAGACCCAGTACTTC,CASSVEGGGETQYF,TRBV9,few,TRBD1,TRBJ2-5
TGTGCCAGCAGCCGGGACAGGGGAGTAGGATCACCCCTCCACTTT,CASSRDRGVGSPLHF,TRBV12-3/TRBV12-4,.,TRBD1,TRBJ1-6
TGTGCCAGCAGTTTTTGGCAGACTGCAGTCTCTGGGGCCAACGTCCTGACTTTC,CASSFWQTAVSGANVLTF,TRBV28,many,.,TRBJ2-6
TGTGCCAGCAGTCTCTCGGACAGGGCCTACGAGCAGTACTTC,CASSLSDRAYEQYF,TRBV6-2/TRBV6-3,.,TRBD1,TRBJ2-7
TGTGCCAGCAGCTTAATGGGACTTCTGGCCCAGCATTTT,CASSLMGLLAQHF,TRBV5-8,.,.,TRBJ1-5
TGCAGTGCTAGAAGACTAGTTGTTTGGAATGAGCAGTTCTTC,CSARRLVVWNEQFF,TRBV20-1,.,.,TRBJ2-1
TGTGCCAGCAGCCCAGGGAGAAGGTCCTATAATTCACCCCTCCACTTT,CASSPGRRSYNSPLHF,TRBV28,few,.,TRBJ1-6
TGTGCCAGCTCAAGCCAGGGGGCAATTCGAGAGACCCAGTACTTC,CASSSQGAIRETQYF,TRBV18,once,TRBD1,TRBJ2-5
TGTGCCAGCAGTCTTCCGGGGACAGGGAATAACGCGTACAACTACGAGCAGTACTTC,CASSLPGTGNNAYNYEQYF,TRBV28,few,TRBD1,TRBJ2-7
TGCGCCAGCAGCTTGCCAGCGGGGGCCCTGGGTGAGACCCAGTACTTC,CASSLPAGALGETQYF,TRBV5-1,.,TRBD2,TRBJ2-5
TGTGCCAGCAGCCACTTAAGCGGGAGGAGCACAGATACGCAGTATTTT,CASSHLSGRSTDTQYF,TRBV14,.,TRBD2,TRBJ2-3
TGTGCCAGCAGTAGGGAGACCCAGTACTTC,CASSRETQYF,TRBV2,many,.,TRBJ2-5
TGTGCCAGCAGAACTAGCGGGGGTCTCACAGATACGCAGTATTTT,CASRTSGGLTDTQYF,TRBV3-1,few,TRBD2,TRBJ2-3
TGCGCCAGCAGCCAAAATCCGGGACTAGCGTTGAAGAGCACAGATACGCAGTATTTT,CASSQNPGLALKSTDTQYF,TRBV5-1,.,TRBD2,TRBJ2-3
TGCAGTGCTAGCAGTGTAGCGGGAGGAGAGACCCAGTACTTC,CSASSVAGGETQYF,TRBV20-1,.,TRBD2,TRBJ2-5
TGTGCCAGCTGGAGGGGGGGACTAGCGGAGGGCGAGCAGTACTTC,CASWRGGLAEGEQYF,TRBV5-6,few,TRBD2,TRBJ2-7
TGCAGTGCTCTTGGACAGACCTACACAGATACGCAGTATTTT,CSALGQTYTDTQYF,TRBV20-1,few,.,TRBJ2-3
TGTGCCAGCAGCCCAGGACTAGCGGGAGAAGGTGAGCAGTACTTC,CASSPGLAGEGEQYF,TRBV9,few,TRBD2,TRBJ2-7
TGTGCCAGCTCACCACCGGGTTCGGCTGGAGATACGCAGTATTTT,CASSPPGSAGDTQYF,TRBV18,few,.,TRBJ2-3
TGTGCCAGCACCTCCGGGCAGGGGGCCCAAGAGACCCAGTACTTC,CASTSGQGAQETQYF,TRBV13,.,TRBD1,TRBJ2-5
TGCGCCAGCAGCTTGGACGGTCGCTCCTACGAGCAGTACTTC,CASSLDGRSYEQYF,TRBV5-1,.,.,TRBJ2-7
TGTGCCACCAGCAGAGGGACTAGCGGGATCTACAATGAGCAGTTCTTC,CATSRGTSGIYNEQFF,TRBV15,once,TRBD2,TRBJ2-1
TGCGCCAGCAGCTTGGAGGCTAGCGGCATCTACGAGCAGTACTTC,CASSLEASGIYEQYF,TRBV5-1,many,TRBD2,TRBJ2-7
TGCAGCGTTGCCAGGGGAGGTAATGGCTACACCTTC,CSVARGGNGYTF,TRBV29-1,few,.,TRBJ1-2